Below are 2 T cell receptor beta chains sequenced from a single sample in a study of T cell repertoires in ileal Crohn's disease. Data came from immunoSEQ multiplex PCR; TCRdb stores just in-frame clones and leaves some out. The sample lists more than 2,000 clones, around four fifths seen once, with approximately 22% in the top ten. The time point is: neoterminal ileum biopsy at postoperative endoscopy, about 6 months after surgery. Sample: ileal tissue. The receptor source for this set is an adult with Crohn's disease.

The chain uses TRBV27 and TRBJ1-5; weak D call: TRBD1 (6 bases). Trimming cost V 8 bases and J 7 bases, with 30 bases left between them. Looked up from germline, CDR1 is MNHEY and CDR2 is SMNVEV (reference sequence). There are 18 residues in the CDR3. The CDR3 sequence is CASRRSLTDGGAVQPQHF. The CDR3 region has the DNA TGTGCCAGCCGTCGAAGTTTGACGGACGGGGGGGCTGTCCAGCCCCAGCATTTT.

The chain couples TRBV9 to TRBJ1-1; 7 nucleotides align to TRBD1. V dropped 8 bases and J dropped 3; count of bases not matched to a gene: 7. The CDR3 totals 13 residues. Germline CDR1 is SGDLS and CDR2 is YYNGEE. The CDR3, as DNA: TGTGCCAGTGCCGGGACAGCACACACTGAAGCTTTCTTT. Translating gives CASAGTAHTEAFF. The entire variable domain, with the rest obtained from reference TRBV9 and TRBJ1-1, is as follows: DSGVTQTPKHLITATGQRVTLRCSPRSGDLSVYWYQQSLDQGLQFLIQYYNGEERAKGNILERFSAQQFPDLHSELNLSSLELGDSALYFCASAGTAHTEAFFGQGTRLTVV.